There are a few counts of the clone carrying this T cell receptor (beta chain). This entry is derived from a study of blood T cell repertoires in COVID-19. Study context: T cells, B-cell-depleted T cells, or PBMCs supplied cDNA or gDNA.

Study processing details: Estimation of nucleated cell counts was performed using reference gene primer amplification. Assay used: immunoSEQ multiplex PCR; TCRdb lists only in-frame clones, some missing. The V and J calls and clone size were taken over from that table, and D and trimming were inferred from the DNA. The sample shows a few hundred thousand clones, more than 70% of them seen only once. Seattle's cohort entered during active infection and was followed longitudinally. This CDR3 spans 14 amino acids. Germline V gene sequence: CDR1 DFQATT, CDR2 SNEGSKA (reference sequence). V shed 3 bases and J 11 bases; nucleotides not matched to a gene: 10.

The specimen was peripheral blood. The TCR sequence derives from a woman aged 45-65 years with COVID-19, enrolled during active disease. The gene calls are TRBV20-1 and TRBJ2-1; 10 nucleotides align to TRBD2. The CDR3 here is CSASDISGGQQQFF. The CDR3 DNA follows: TGCAGTGCTAGTGATATTAGCGGGGGGCAGCAGCAGTTCTTC.